Following are 21 T cell receptor beta chains from one sample sequenced in a study of blood T cells in healthy people across ages. A second PCR, run for roughly 6 to 11 cycles, used a sample-barcoded 5' primer plus a J-beta primer mix. TCRdb reprocessed the 5' RACE reads via MiXCR and lists one record per CDR3 protein. The sample lists 1.4 million or so distinct CDR3 sequences, roughly two fifths seen once, with less than 5% in the top ten. The specimen was blood. The receptor set was obtained from a woman between 18 and 29 years old in good health.

The rearrangement uses TRBV7-9 and TRBJ1-2; possibly TRBD1 for D (5 bases). The CDR3 extends over 17 amino acids. The V and J ends lost 3 bases and 0 bases respectively, with 17 bases between them. Germline V lookup: CDR1 SEHNR, CDR2 FQNEAQ (reference sequence). CDR3 residues: CASSFALAGRANYGYTF. CDR3 nucleotides: TGTGCCAGCAGCTTTGCCCTAGCAGGGCGAGCTAACTATGGCTACACCTTC. Drawing the rest from reference TRBV7-9 and TRBJ1-2, the complete variable domain is DTGVSQNPRHKITKRGQNVTFRCDPISEHNRLYWYRQTLGQGPEFLTYFQNEAQLEKSRLLSDRFSAERPKGSFSTLEIQRTEQGDSAMYLCASSFALAGRANYGYTFGSGTRLTVV.

Of note for this clonotype: A much larger clone sits a single nucleotide away, making a read error possible. This chain uses TRBV11-1 with TRBJ2-6; tentatively, D is TRBD1 (6 bases). The germline gives CDR1 SGHAT, CDR2 FQDESV (reference sequence). This CDR3 comprises 15 residues. This chain's CDR3 is CVSSLQGAGANVLTF. The CDR3 coding sequence is TGTGTCAGCAGCTTACAGGGTGCTGGGGCCAACGTCCTGACTTTC.

This clonotype was found a few times. This chain links TRBV6-6 with TRBJ1-4, with D possibly TRBD1 on 5 matching bases. Trimming removed 2 bases at V and 6 bases at J, with 13 bases between. CDR1 and CDR2 from the germline V gene are MNHNY and SVGAGI (reference sequence). CDR3 length equals 15 residues. CDR3 in DNA: TGTGCCAGCAGTTACGAGGGGATGGGTTATGAAAAACTGTTTTTT. Translating gives CASSYEGMGYEKLFF.

This clonotype has more than one count but fewer than ten. V and J are TRBV18 and TRBJ1-1; 7 positions agree with TRBD1. Germline V gives CDR1 KGHSH, CDR2 LQKENI. The CDR3 length is 19 residues. V trimming: 2 bases; J trimming: 0 bases; junction bases outside the gene matches: 15. CDR3 DNA: TGTGCCAGCTCACCAAGCGGCTCGGACAGGTGGAAATTGAACACTGAAGCTTTCTTT. Its translation: CASSPSGSDRWKLNTEAFF.

Ten or more counts support this clonotype. The CDR3 sequence is CASSQDSGETQYF. The CDR3 DNA reads as TGCGCCAGCAGCCAAGACAGCGGAGAGACCCAGTACTTC. The rearrangement links TRBV4-3 to TRBJ2-5; D is possibly TRBD2 (5 bases). The CDR3 runs to 13 residues. V was clipped by 0 bases and J by 4 bases, with 6 bases between them. Germline V lookup: CDR1 LGHNA, CDR2 YSLEER.

The V call is TRBV11-3, the J call TRBJ2-7; the D call may be TRBD1 or TRBD2 (5 bases each). Germline lookup yields CDR1 SGHNT and CDR2 YENEEA. V was cut by 5 bases and J by 7 bases, with 21 bases left in between. This CDR3 has 15 amino acids. CDR3 region: CASSKARGSKDEQYF. The CDR3 DNA reads as TGTGCCAGCAGCAAAGCGAGGGGTAGTAAGGATGAGCAGTACTTC.

This rearrangement joins TRBV2 to TRBJ1-6, with a weak D call TRBD1 (6 bases). The CDR3 consists of 16 residues. CDR1 SNHLY and CDR2 FYNNEI come from the germline V gene. Trimming removed 3 bases at V and 0 bases at J, with 9 bases between. This CDR3 is CASSDYRDSYNSPLHF. The CDR3 nucleotides read TGTGCCAGCAGTGACTACAGGGACTCCTATAATTCACCCCTCCACTTT.

This clonotype has just a few counts. This chain uses TRBV20-1 with TRBJ1-5; D ambiguous. Germline CDR1 is DFQATT and CDR2 is SNEGSKA (reference sequence). The V end was cut by 7 bases, the J end by 5 bases, with 15 bases between. This CDR3 has 13 amino acids. This chain's CDR3 is CSGEVNQDQPQHF. CDR3 in DNA: TGCAGTGGGGAGGTGAATCAGGATCAGCCCCAGCATTTT.

In this sample, this clonotype turned up a few times. CDR3 sequence reads: CASSYTPPRDEQFF. For the CDR3, the DNA is TGTGCCAGCAGTTACACTCCCCCTCGCGATGAGCAGTTCTTC. The genes are TRBV6-2 or TRBV6-3 and TRBJ2-1; no reliable D call. The CDR3 extends over 14 amino acids. Trimming stripped 2 bases from V and 8 bases from J, with 13 bases between. CDR1 MNHEY and CDR2 SVGEGT come from the germline V gene.

The chain uses TRBV4-3 and TRBJ2-2, with D unclear. The CDR3 is 14 residues long. Per the germline V gene, CDR1 is LGHNA and CDR2 is YSLEER. V was trimmed by 10 bases and J by 0 bases, leaving 12 bases between them. The DNA for the CDR3 is TGCGCCACCTCCCCACGAGCGAACACCGGGGAGCTGTTTTTT. Encoded protein: CATSPRANTGELFF.

The chain links TRBV7-2 to TRBJ2-1; D not certain. The J call may be faulty, since TRBJ2-7 better matches the DNA end. CDR3 length: 13 amino acids. Germline values: CDR1 SGHTA, CDR2 FQGNSA. CDR3 protein: CASSPRRFNEQYF. For the CDR3, the DNA is TGTGCCAGCAGCCCCCGAAGGTTCAATGAGCAGTACTTC.

This clonotype was seen once. V is TRBV20-1 and J is TRBJ1-2; 9 bases match TRBD1. The germline gives CDR1 DFQATT, CDR2 SNEGSKA (reference sequence). This CDR3 spans 17 amino acids. Trimming at V came to 6 bases and at J to 1 base, leaving 15 bases not matched to a gene. CDR3 nucleotides: TGCAGTGCCCAGCCTGGGGACAGGGTCTCGGGTAACTATGGCTACACCTTC. Its translation is CSAQPGDRVSGNYGYTF.

V usage is TRBV13 and J usage is TRBJ2-3; a weak D match, TRBD2 (5 bases). From germline, CDR1 is PRHDT and CDR2 FYEKMQ (reference sequence). The CDR3 spans 16 residues. The V and J ends lost 6 bases and 2 bases respectively, with 18 bases between them. This CDR3 reads CASSYLANHNTDTQYF. For the CDR3, the DNA is TGTGCCAGCAGTTACTTAGCGAACCATAACACAGATACGCAGTATTTT.

This chain links TRBV18 with TRBJ1-4; tentative D call: TRBD1 (6 bases). Germline V gene data show CDR1 as KGHSH and CDR2 as LQKENI. CDR3 length: 15 amino acids. The germline V and J ends were trimmed by 3 bases and 4 bases, with 12 bases remaining between them. The CDR3: CASSPPGHDNEKLFF. The CDR3 coding sequence is TGTGCCAGCTCACCCCCGGGACACGATAATGAAAAACTGTTTTTT.

A few counts support this clonotype. This sequence joins TRBV4-2 and TRBJ2-1; the match to TRBD1 covers 9 bases. CDR3 length: 15 amino acids. Germline V CDR1 and CDR2: LGHNA, YNFKEQ. V gave up 2 bases and J gave up 5 bases; unmatched junction bases: 4. CDR3 in DNA: TGTGCCAGCAGCCAAAGGGACAGGGACGACAATGAGCAGTTCTTC. It codes for CASSQRDRDDNEQFF.

This clonotype showed up just a few times. The chain carries TRBV7-3 and TRBJ2-1; 11 bases map to TRBD1. The CDR3 is made up of 18 amino acids. Germline CDR1 is SGHTA and CDR2 is FQGTGA. The V and J ends lost 2 bases and 5 bases, in that order; junction bases with no gene match: 11. CDR3 in DNA: TGTGCCAGCAGCTTACTCCCGGGACAGGGGGTGACCAACAATGAGCAGTTCTTC. This translates into CASSLLPGQGVTNNEQFF.

This clonotype occurred a few times. The chain's CDR3 is CSASIATLSYNEQFF. The CDR3 DNA follows: TGCAGTGCTAGTATCGCGACACTCTCCTACAATGAGCAGTTCTTC. This chain connects TRBV20-1 to TRBJ2-1; no definite D call. CDR1 DFQATT and CDR2 SNEGSKA come from the germline V gene (reference sequence). V was trimmed by 3 bases and J by 0 bases, leaving 12 bases between them. This CDR3 has 15 residues.

This chain joins TRBV12-3 or TRBV12-4 and TRBJ2-5; 9 bases are shared with TRBD1. The DNA end is a closer match to TRBJ2-7, so the J assignment may be wrong. The length of the CDR3 is 15 residues. The DNA for the CDR3 is TGTGCCAGCACCTTATCGTGGACAGGGGTCCACGAGCAGTACTTC. Its translation is CASTLSWTGVHEQYF.

This clonotype has just a few counts. The rearrangement links TRBV6-5 to TRBJ2-3; 10 nucleotides match TRBD2. V lost 10 bases, J lost 1 base, and 5 bases stayed unmatched. The CDR3 is 14 amino acids. Germline values: CDR1 MNHEY, CDR2 SVGAGI. The chain's CDR3 is CATKGLAGTDTQYF. Written as DNA, the CDR3 is TGTGCCACCAAAGGACTAGCGGGCACAGATACGCAGTATTTT.

This clonotype appeared a few times. V and J are TRBV27 and TRBJ1-2, with D unclear. The V gene's germline CDR1 is MNHEY and CDR2 SMNVEV (reference sequence). This CDR3 spans 14 amino acids. The V end lost 6 bases, the J end lost 6 bases, and 17 bases lay between the germline ends. CDR3 sequence (DNA): TGTGCCAGCAGCCCCATTCGGGGAGTGGATGGCTACACCTTC. It specifies CASSPIRGVDGYTF.

The chain has TRBV4-1 and TRBJ1-2, with unresolved D. The CDR3 contains 17 residues. Germline-derived CDR1 and CDR2 are MGHRA and YSYEKL. With 1 base removed from V and 4 bases from J, the gap between germline ends came to 19 bases. CDR3 sequence reads: CASSQAAGGELSYGYTF. DNA for the CDR3: TGCGCCAGCAGCCAAGCGGCAGGAGGTGAGCTAAGCTATGGCTACACCTTC.